One and the same sample provided the 3 T cell receptor beta chains below, sequenced in a study of Ad26.COV2.S vaccination and SARS-CoV-2 variants. Treatment denoted: some 20 received Ad26.COV2.S at low or high dose, single or two shots; about 5 received placebo; per-sample allocation not given. On day 63 after the first injection, vaccine and placebo recipients gave samples. Clones were read by immunoSEQ multiplex PCR, and TCRdb kept only the in-frame ones, dropping some. The table records some 340,000 clones, 86% of them present only once. The sample was peripheral blood, taken in a trial of Ad26.COV2.S vaccine versus placebo. These receptors all stem from a person between 18 and 60 years old who received the Ad26.COV2.S COVID-19 vaccine or a placebo.

The chain employs TRBV14 and TRBJ2-5; tentatively, D is TRBD1 (6 bases). V was trimmed by 4 bases and J by 1 base, leaving 13 bases between them. The CDR3 contains 15 residues. Germline loops: CDR1 SGHDN, CDR2 FVKESK. DNA for the CDR3: TGTGCCAGCAGCCTCGACAGGAACCTCCAAGAGACCCAGTACTTC. Its translation: CASSLDRNLQETQYF. Complete variable domain (other parts from reference TRBV14 and TRBJ2-5): EAGVTQFPSHSVIEKGQTVTLRCDPISGHDNLYWYRRVMGKEIKFLLHFVKESKQDESGMPNNRFLAERTGGTYSTLKVQPAELEDSGVYFCASSLDRNLQETQYFGPGTRLLVL.

The chain links TRBV18 to TRBJ2-1; 9 bases map to TRBD1. V trimming: 3 bases; J trimming: 6 bases; junction bases outside the gene matches: 6. Germline assignment: CDR1 KGHSH and CDR2 LQKENI. This CDR3 spans 15 amino acids. The CDR3 reads CASSPSQGAGNEQFF. The CDR3 DNA is TGTGCCAGCTCACCCTCACAGGGGGCGGGCAATGAGCAGTTCTTC.

The chain carries TRBV10-3 and TRBJ2-7, with a tentative D call TRBD1 (5 bases). Germline V gene lookup returns CDR1 ENHRY and CDR2 SYGVKD. Trimming pared 7 bases from V and 0 bases from J, leaving 13 bases between. The CDR3 runs 14 residues. CDR3 in DNA: TGTGCCATCATGGACACCGAACGCTCCTACGAGCAGTACTTC. Translated: CAIMDTERSYEQYF.